The 15 T cell receptor beta chains in this list originate from one sample, sequenced in a study of blood T cell repertoires in COVID-19. Generated by immunoSEQ multiplex PCR, the TCRdb table keeps only in-frame clones and is missing some. The data show under 200,000 clones, almost 85% seen once. Sequencing used PBMCs or T cells enriched from blood (not recorded which). These receptors all stem from a man over 45 who had recovered from COVID-19.

V gene TRBV9 combines with J gene TRBJ1-5; D gene uncertain. Trimming shortened V by 0 bases and J by 9 bases, and 16 bases separated the two germline ends. Germline-derived CDR1 and CDR2 are SGDLS and YYNGEE. CDR3 length equals 15 residues. CDR3 coding DNA: TGTGCCAGCAGCGTAGAGGGAGAGGCGATGAGGCCCCAGCATTTT. This translates into CASSVEGEAMRPQHF.

This clone has just one count. The rearrangement uses TRBV9 and TRBJ2-3; possibly TRBD2 for D (6 bases). Germline-derived CDR1 and CDR2 are SGDLS and YYNGEE. The V gene lost 7 bases and the J gene lost 3 bases, with 6 bases spanning the gap. The CDR3 sequence is 11 residues long. Here the CDR3 DNA reads TGTGCCAGCGCGGGGACAGATACGCAGTATTTT. Its translation is CASAGTDTQYF.

The chain uses TRBV6-1 and TRBJ2-1; TRBD2 matches at 9 bases. The J segment lost 4 bases and the V segment lost 1 base, leaving 8 bases of the junction unmatched. This CDR3 region has 17 residues. Germline CDR1 MNHNS, CDR2 SASEGT. CDR3 residues: CASSEGWTSVAYNEQFF. Written as DNA, the CDR3 is TGTGCCAGCAGTGAAGGATGGACTAGCGTAGCATACAATGAGCAGTTCTTC.

The chain joins TRBV2 to TRBJ2-7, with D uncertain. CDR1 is SNHLY, CDR2 FYNNEI, per germline. The V end was cut by 4 bases, the J end by 2 bases, with 12 bases between. CDR3 size: 14 residues. CDR3 region: CASSGSSVPYEQYF. CDR3 coding DNA: TGTGCCAGCAGTGGGTCGAGCGTTCCCTACGAGCAGTACTTC.

This clone was found a few times. J is TRBJ1-6 and V is TRBV9; unclear D gene. V was shortened by 0 bases and J by 9 bases, with 10 bases between the two germline ends. CDR1 is SGDLS, CDR2 YYNGEE, per germline. This CDR3 has 14 amino acids. CDR3 DNA sequence: TGTGCCAGCAGCGTAGCAGGCCACCTTTCACCCCTCCACTTT. The encoded protein is CASSVAGHLSPLHF.

This sequence joins TRBV2 and TRBJ1-5; no firm D call. V was pared by 3 bases and J by 0 bases, with 6 bases between. The CDR3 has 14 amino acids. Germline lookup yields CDR1 SNHLY and CDR2 FYNNEI. Written as DNA, the CDR3 is TGTGCCAGCAGTGACCGTTATAGCAATCAGCCCCAGCATTTT. Translated, it gives CASSDRYSNQPQHF. The full variable domain, with the rest looked up from reference TRBV2 and TRBJ1-5, is EPEVTQTPSHQVTQMGQEVILRCVPISNHLYFYWYRQILGQKVEFLVSFYNNEISEKSEIFDDQFSVERPDGSNFTLKIRSTKLEDSAMYFCASSDRYSNQPQHFGDGTRLSIL.

This rearrangement joins TRBV5-8 to TRBJ1-1; maybe TRBD1 (6 bases). The CDR3 runs to 13 residues. Germline CDR1 SGHTS, CDR2 YDEGEE. Trimming shortened V by 8 bases and J by 2 bases, and 13 bases separated the two germline ends. The CDR3 is CASHRVINTEAFF. In nucleotides, the CDR3 is TGTGCCAGTCACAGGGTAATCAACACTGAAGCTTTCTTT. The variable domain in full, with the rest retrieved from reference TRBV5-8 and TRBJ1-1, is EAGVTQSPTHLIKTRGQQATLRCSPISGHTSVYWYQQALGLGLQFLLWYDEGEERNRGNFPPRFSGRQFPNYSSELNVNALELEDSALYLCASHRVINTEAFFGQGTRLTVV.

The chain carries TRBV21-1 and TRBJ1-5; the table's D call, TRBD1, has no DNA check behind it. TRBV21-1 is described as a pseudogene. The CDR3 has 16 amino acids. The CDR3 protein is CASSTEGDREAQPQHF. DNA of the CDR3: TGTGCCAGCAGCACGGAAGGAGACAGGGAGGCTCAGCCCCAGCATTTT.

The chain links TRBV7-9 to TRBJ1-4, with D maybe TRBD1 (6 bases). The CDR3 loop spans 15 amino acids. The germline CDR1 and CDR2 sequences are SEHNR and FQNEAQ (reference sequence). V gave up 5 bases and J gave up 7 bases, with 17 bases separating them. The CDR3 spells CASSTSSGASEKLFF. Written as DNA, the CDR3 is TGTGCCAGCAGCACCTCCTCAGGGGCAAGTGAAAAACTGTTTTTT.

This chain joins TRBV6-5 and TRBJ1-6, with D perhaps TRBD1 (5 bases). The CDR3 has 14 residues. Deletions cut 8 bases from V and 9 bases from J, with 17 bases between. CDR1 and CDR2 from the germline V gene are MNHEY and SVGAGI. The CDR3 DNA is TGTGCCAGCCGACGGAGCCAGGGAAGTTCACCCCTCCACTTT. Its protein is CASRRSQGSSPLHF.

The V gene is TRBV28, the J gene TRBJ1-3; D is uncertain. The CDR3 runs 15 residues. Trimming stripped 2 bases from V and 0 bases from J, with 8 bases between. Germline CDR1 reads MDHEN; CDR2 reads SYDVKM. CDR3 protein: CASSLVSSSGNTIYF. The CDR3 DNA reads TGTGCCAGCAGTTTAGTGTCCAGCTCTGGAAACACCATATATTTT.

The chain couples TRBV12-3 or TRBV12-4 to TRBJ1-1; possibly TRBD1 for D (5 bases). The CDR3 extends over 13 amino acids. V shed 5 bases and J shed 1 base, with 8 bases lying between them. The CDR3 nucleotides are TGTGCCAGCAGTGGACACCAGAACACTGAAGCTTTCTTT. Translation gives CASSGHQNTEAFF.

The CDR3 nucleotides are TGCAGCGTTGAAAGCGGGGCAAAAAACATTCAGTACTTC. As protein: CSVESGAKNIQYF. The chain uses TRBV29-1 and TRBJ2-4, with 7 bases that match TRBD2. The ends lost 2 bases at V and 4 bases at J; junction bases unmatched: 2. Looked up from germline, CDR1 is SQVTM and CDR2 is ANQGSEA. The CDR3 has 13 residues. The whole variable domain, remainder taken from reference TRBV29-1 and TRBJ2-4, is SAVISQKPSRDICQRGTSLTIQCQVDSQVTMMFWYRQQPGQSLTLIATANQGSEATYESGFVIDKFPISRPNLTFSTLTVSNMSPEDSSIYLCSVESGAKNIQYFGAGTRLSVL.

The chain joins TRBV18 to TRBJ1-6, with no clear D. Germline-derived CDR1 and CDR2 are KGHSH and LQKENI. The CDR3 contains 18 residues. The V end was cut by 6 bases, the J end by 0 bases, with 18 bases between. The CDR3 sequence is CASSYVGRTASYNSPLHF. CDR3 nucleotide sequence: TGTGCCAGCTCCTATGTCGGGAGGACCGCCTCCTATAATTCACCCCTCCACTTT.

The J gene is TRBJ2-5, the V gene TRBV2; 7 bases are a match to TRBD1. Looked up from germline, CDR1 is SNHLY and CDR2 is FYNNEI. The CDR3 loop spans 14 amino acids. After removal of 8 bases from V and 5 bases from J, the junction contained 11 bases not matched to a gene. CDR3 nucleotide sequence: TGTGCCAGCGATGACAGGGCTCTGGGGGAGACCCAGTACTTC. This encodes CASDDRALGETQYF.